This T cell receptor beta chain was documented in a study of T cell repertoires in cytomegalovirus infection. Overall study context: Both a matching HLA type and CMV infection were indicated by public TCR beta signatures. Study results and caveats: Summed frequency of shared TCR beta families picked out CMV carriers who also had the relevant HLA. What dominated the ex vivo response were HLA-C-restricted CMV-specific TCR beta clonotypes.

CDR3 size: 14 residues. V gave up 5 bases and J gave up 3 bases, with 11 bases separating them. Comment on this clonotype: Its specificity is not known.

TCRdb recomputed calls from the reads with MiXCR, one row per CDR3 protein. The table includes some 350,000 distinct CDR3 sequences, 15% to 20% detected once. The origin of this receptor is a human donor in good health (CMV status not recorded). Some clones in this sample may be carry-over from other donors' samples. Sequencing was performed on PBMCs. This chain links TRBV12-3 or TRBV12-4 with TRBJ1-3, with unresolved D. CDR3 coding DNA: TGTGCCAGCAGTAGGACCGGGCATGGAAACACCATATATTTT. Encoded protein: CASSRTGHGNTIYF.